The rows below give T cell receptor beta chains drawn from one sample of a study of T cells in Graves' hyperthyroidism and ophthalmopathy. TCRdb fed the multiplex PCR reads into MiXCR, producing one record per CDR3 protein. This table has about 300,000 distinct CDR3 sequences, roughly 17% appearing once. Sequencing was performed on blood. These receptors were obtained from a man aged 25-40 years with Graves' hyperthyroidism. CDR3s include the opening cysteine and the closing phenylalanine or tryptophan. Fields, in order: D gene, clone size, J gene, V gene, CDR3 protein, CDR3 DNA. The D gene is left open where the match is weak. Clone sizes are given selectively: once, few, many, or a class where the clone is expanded.

>TRBD1|.|TRBJ2-5|TRBV5-1
CASSGGTGSETQYF
TGCGCCAGCAGCGGAGGGACAGGAAGCGAGACCCAGTACTTC
>TRBD1|.|TRBJ2-7|TRBV14
CASSQSRDRVKGSEQYF
TGTGCCAGCAGCCAGTCCCGGGACAGGGTTAAGGGTTCCGAGCAGTACTTC
>.|many|TRBJ2-1|TRBV20-1
CSAPDRSKATNNEQFF
TGCAGTGCTCCAGACAGATCTAAGGCCACAAACAATGAGCAGTTCTTC
>.|.|TRBJ2-7|TRBV19
CASSIDLGRAYEQYF
TGTGCCAGTAGTATAGATTTGGGCAGAGCCTACGAGCAGTACTTC
>TRBD1|many|TRBJ1-2|TRBV3-1
CASSLEDREGNYGYTF
TGTGCCAGCAGCCTCGAGGACAGGGAAGGGAACTATGGCTACACCTTC
>TRBD2|many|TRBJ2-5|TRBV5-1
CASRPSGQETQYF
TGCGCCAGCAGGCCTAGCGGCCAAGAGACCCAGTACTTC
>TRBD2|.|TRBJ2-6|TRBV28
CASTHQGLAGTGANVLTF
TGTGCCAGCACTCATCAGGGACTAGCGGGAACTGGGGCCAACGTCCTGACTTTC
>.|.|TRBJ1-1|TRBV20-1
CSARDTGTNTEAFF
TGCAGTGCTAGAGATACCGGGACAAACACTGAAGCTTTCTTT
>.|many|TRBJ2-7|TRBV7-2
CASSLVEEGLDEQYF
TGTGCCAGCAGCTTAGTTGAGGAGGGCCTCGACGAGCAGTACTTC
>.|.|TRBJ2-7|TRBV20-1
CSARPGGSRGGEQYF
TGCAGTGCTAGACCTGGCGGATCCCGAGGGGGCGAGCAGTACTTC
>TRBD2|.|TRBJ2-1|TRBV11-3
CASSLDWGGRASEQFF
TGTGCCAGCAGCTTAGATTGGGGGGGGAGGGCCTCTGAGCAGTTCTTC
>.|.|TRBJ1-1|TRBV20-1
CSSKLGGEDTEAFF
TGCAGTTCTAAATTAGGGGGAGAGGACACTGAAGCTTTCTTT
>.|many|TRBJ2-3|TRBV12-3/TRBV12-4
CASSLGGPDTQYF
TGTGCCAGCAGTTTAGGCGGCCCAGATACGCAGTATTTT
>.|.|TRBJ2-1|TRBV12-3/TRBV12-4
CASNLGGKQFF
TGTGCCAGCAATCTGGGGGGTAAGCAGTTCTTC
>.|many|TRBJ1-1|TRBV5-1
CASSPWGTPDTEAFF
TGCGCCAGCAGCCCCTGGGGGACTCCGGACACTGAAGCTTTCTTT
>.|few|TRBJ2-2|TRBV20-1
CSATTDLSYTGELFF
TGCAGTGCCACGACAGATCTTAGTTACACCGGGGAGCTGTTTTTT
>TRBD2|many|TRBJ2-1|TRBV7-9
CASSLSLAGSYNEQFF
TGTGCCAGCAGCTTGTCCCTAGCGGGAAGTTACAATGAGCAGTTCTTC